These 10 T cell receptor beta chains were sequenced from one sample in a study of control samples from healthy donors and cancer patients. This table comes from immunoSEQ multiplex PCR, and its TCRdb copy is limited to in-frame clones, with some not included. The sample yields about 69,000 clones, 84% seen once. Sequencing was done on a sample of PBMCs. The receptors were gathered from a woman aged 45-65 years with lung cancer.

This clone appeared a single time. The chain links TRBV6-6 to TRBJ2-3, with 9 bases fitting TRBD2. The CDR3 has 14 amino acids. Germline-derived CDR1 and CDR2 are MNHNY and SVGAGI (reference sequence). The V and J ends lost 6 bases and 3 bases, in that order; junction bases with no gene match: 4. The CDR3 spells CASSLAGKTDTQYF. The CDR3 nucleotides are TGTGCCAGCAGCCTAGCGGGGAAGACAGATACGCAGTATTTT.

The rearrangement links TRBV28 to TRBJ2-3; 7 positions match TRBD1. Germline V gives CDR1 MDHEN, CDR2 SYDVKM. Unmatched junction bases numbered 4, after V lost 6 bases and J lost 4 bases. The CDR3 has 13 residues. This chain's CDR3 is CASRLQGSDTQYF. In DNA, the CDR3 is TGTGCCAGCAGACTACAGGGGTCAGATACGCAGTATTTT. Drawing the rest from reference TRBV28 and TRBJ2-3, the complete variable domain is DVKVTQSSRYLVKRTGEKVFLECVQDMDHENMFWYRQDPGLGLRLIYFSYDVKMKEKGDIPEGYSVSREKKERFSLILESASTNQTSMYLCASRLQGSDTQYFGPGTRLTVL.

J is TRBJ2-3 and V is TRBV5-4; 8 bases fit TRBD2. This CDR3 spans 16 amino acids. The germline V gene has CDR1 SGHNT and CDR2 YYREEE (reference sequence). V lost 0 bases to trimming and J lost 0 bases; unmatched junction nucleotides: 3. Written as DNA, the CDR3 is TGTGCCAGCAGCTTGGGTACTAGCGGCAGCACAGATACGCAGTATTTT. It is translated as CASSLGTSGSTDTQYF. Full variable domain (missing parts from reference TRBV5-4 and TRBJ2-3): ETGVTQSPTHLIKTRGQQVTLRCSSQSGHNTVSWYQQALGQGPQFIFQYYREEENGRGNFPPRFSGLQFPNYSSELNVNALELDDSALYLCASSLGTSGSTDTQYFGPGTRLTVL.

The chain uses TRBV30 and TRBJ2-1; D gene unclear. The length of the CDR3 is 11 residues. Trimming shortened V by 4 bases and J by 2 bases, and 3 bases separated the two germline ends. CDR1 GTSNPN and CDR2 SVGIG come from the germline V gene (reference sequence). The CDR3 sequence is CAWTPYNEQFF. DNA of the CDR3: TGTGCCTGGACCCCCTACAATGAGCAGTTCTTC. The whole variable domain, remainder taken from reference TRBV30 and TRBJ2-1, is SQTIHQWPATLVQPVGSPLSLECTVEGTSNPNLYWYRQAAGRGLQLLFYSVGIGQISSEVPQNLSASRPQDRQFILSSKKLLLSDSGFYLCAWTPYNEQFFGPGTRLTVL.

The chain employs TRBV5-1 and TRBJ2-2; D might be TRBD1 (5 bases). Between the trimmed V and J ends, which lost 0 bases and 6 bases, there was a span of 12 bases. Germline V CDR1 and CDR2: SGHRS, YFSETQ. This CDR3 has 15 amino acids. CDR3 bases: TGCGCCAGCAGCTTGGGAGGATTCAGGGCCGGGGAGCTGTTTTTT. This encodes CASSLGGFRAGELFF. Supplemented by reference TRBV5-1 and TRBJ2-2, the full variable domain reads KAGVTQTPRYLIKTRGQQVTLSCSPISGHRSVSWYQQTPGQGLQFLFEYFSETQRNKGNFPGRFSGRQFSNSRSEMNVSTLELGDSALYLCASSLGGFRAGELFFGEGSRLTVL.

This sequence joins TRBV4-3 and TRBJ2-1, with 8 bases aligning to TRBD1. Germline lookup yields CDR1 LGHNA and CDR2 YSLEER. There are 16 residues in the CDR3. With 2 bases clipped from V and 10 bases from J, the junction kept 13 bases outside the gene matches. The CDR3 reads CASSQRQGTPPGEQFF. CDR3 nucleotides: TGCGCCAGCAGCCAACGACAGGGGACCCCACCAGGGGAGCAGTTCTTC.

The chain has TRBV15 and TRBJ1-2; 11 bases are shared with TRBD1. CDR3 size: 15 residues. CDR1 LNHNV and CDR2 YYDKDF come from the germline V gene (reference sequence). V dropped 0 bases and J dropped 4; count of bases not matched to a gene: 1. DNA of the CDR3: TGTGCCACCAGCAGAGAGGGACAGGGGGGCTATGGCTACACCTTC. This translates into CATSREGQGGYGYTF.

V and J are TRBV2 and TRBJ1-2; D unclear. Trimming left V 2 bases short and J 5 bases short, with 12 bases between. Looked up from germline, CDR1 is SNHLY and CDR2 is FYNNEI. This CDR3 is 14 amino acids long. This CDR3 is CASSELSPWYGYTF. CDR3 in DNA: TGTGCCAGCAGTGAACTTTCGCCTTGGTATGGCTACACCTTC.

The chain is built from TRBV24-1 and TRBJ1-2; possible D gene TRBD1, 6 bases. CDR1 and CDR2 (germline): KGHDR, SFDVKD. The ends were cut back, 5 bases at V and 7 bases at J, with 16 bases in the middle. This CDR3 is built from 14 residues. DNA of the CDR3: TGTGCCACCAGTGCCACAGGGAGGGATAGTGGCTACACCTTC. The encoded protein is CATSATGRDSGYTF.

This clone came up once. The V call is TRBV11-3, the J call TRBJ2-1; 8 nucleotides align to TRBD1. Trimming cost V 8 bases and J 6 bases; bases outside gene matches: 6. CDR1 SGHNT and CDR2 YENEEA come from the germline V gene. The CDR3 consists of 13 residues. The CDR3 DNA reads TGTGCCAGCTCGACAGGGGCGATCAATGAGCAGTTCTTC. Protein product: CASSTGAINEQFF.